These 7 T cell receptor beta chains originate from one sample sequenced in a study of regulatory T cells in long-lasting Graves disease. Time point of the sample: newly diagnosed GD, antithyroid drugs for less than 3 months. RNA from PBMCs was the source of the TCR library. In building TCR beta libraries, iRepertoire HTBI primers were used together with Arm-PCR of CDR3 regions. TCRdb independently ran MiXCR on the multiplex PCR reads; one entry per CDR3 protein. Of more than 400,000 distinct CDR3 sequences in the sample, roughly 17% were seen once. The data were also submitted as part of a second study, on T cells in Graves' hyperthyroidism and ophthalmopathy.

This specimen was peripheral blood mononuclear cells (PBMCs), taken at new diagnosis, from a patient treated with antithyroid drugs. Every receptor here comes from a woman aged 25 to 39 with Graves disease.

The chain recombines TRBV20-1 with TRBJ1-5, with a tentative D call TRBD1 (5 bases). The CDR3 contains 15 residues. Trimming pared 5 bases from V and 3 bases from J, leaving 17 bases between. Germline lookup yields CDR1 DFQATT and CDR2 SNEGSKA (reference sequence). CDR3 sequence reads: CSAADSPPTNQPQHF. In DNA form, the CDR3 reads TGCAGTGCTGCTGACAGTCCCCCCACCAATCAGCCCCAGCATTTT.

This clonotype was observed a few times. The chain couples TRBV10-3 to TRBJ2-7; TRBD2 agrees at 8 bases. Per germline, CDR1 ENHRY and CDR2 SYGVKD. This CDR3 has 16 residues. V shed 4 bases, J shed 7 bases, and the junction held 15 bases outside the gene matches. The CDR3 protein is CAISGSYSGNSLEQYF. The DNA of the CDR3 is TGTGCCATCAGTGGCTCATATAGCGGGAATAGTCTTGAGCAGTACTTC.

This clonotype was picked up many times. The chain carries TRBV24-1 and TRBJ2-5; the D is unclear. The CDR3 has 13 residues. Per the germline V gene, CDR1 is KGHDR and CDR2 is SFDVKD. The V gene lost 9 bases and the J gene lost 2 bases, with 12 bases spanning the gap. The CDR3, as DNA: TGTGCCACCGCAGGACCCATACAAGAGACCCAGTACTTC. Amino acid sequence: CATAGPIQETQYF.

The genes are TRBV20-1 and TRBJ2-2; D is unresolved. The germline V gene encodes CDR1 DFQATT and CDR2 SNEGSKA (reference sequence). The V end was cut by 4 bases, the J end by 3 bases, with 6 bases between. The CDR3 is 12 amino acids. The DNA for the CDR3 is TGCAGTGCTAAAAAGGACACCGGGGAGCTGTTTTTT. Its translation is CSAKKDTGELFF.

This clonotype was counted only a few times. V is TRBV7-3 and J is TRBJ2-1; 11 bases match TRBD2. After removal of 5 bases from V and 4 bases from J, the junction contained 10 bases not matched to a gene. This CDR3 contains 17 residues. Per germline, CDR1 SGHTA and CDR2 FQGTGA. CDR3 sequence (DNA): TGTGCCAGCAGCCCTGCGACTAGCGGGAATTATTACAATGAGCAGTTCTTC. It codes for CASSPATSGNYYNEQFF.

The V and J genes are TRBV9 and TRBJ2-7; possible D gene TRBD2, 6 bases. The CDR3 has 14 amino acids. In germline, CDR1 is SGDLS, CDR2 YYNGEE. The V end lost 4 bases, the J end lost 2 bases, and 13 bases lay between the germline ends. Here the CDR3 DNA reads TGTGCCAGCAGCCAACGACTAGGAGCCTACGAGCAGTACTTC. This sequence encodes CASSQRLGAYEQYF.

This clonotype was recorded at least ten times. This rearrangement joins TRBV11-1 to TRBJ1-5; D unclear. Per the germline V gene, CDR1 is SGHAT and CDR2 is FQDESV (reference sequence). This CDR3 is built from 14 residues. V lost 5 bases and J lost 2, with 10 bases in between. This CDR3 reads CASSPAGGNQPQHF. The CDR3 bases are TGTGCCAGCAGCCCAGCCGGTGGCAATCAGCCCCAGCATTTT.